This is a list of T cell receptor beta chains from one sample in a study of vaccination and CD4 T cells after COVID-19. A single record per CDR3 protein comes from TCRdb applying MiXCR to the PCR reads. Of around 10,000 distinct CDR3 sequences detected, around 66% appear once; the ten largest clones hold around 10%. For these TCRs, the target antigens are not known. The sequenced sample consisted of CD4+ T cells from blood, cultured in vitro. Receptors were obtained from a human donor who had recovered from COVID-19. Each CDR3 is given with its conserved first and last residue. The D gene is left open where the match is weak. Clone size, where shown, is once, few, many, or a class for clones that have expanded.

V gene	D gene	J gene	clone size	CDR3 protein	CDR3 DNA
TRBV2	.	TRBJ1-2	once	CASRTGMLYYGYTF	TGTGCCAGCAGGACCGGAATGCTTTACTATGGCTACACCTTC
TRBV15	.	TRBJ2-2	.	CATSIRLGELFF	TGTGCCACCAGCATAAGGCTCGGGGAGCTGTTTTTT
TRBV2	.	TRBJ2-5	.	CASSLEGQETQYF	TGTGCCAGCAGCCTTGAGGGTCAAGAGACCCAGTACTTC
TRBV30	.	TRBJ1-6	.	CAWSTGTENSPLHF	TGTGCCTGGAGTACAGGGACGGAGAATTCACCCCTCCACTTT
TRBV6-4	.	TRBJ2-2	few	CASSDTHPANTGELFF	TGTGCCAGCAGTGACACTCATCCAGCGAACACCGGGGAGCTGTTTTTT
TRBV28	TRBD1	TRBJ1-2	.	CASTTGGEGVGYTF	TGTGCCAGCACCACAGGGGGCGAAGGGGTAGGCTACACCTTC
TRBV5-4	TRBD2	TRBJ2-1	.	CASSRTSGSYNEQFF	TGTGCCAGCAGCCGGACTAGCGGCTCCTACAATGAGCAGTTCTTC
TRBV25-1	.	TRBJ2-5	.	CASGVSEKTQYF	TGTGCCAGCGGAGTTTCAGAGAAGACCCAGTACTTC
TRBV20-1	.	TRBJ1-2	.	CSARVDGGLGYGYTF	TGCAGTGCTAGGGTCGACGGTGGCTTAGGCTATGGCTACACCTTC
TRBV6-1	TRBD2	TRBJ2-5	.	CASSELGLTQETQYF	TGTGCCAGCAGTGAATTGGGACTAACACAAGAGACCCAGTACTTC
TRBV6-1	.	TRBJ2-3	.	CAISELNVPGTTDTQYF	TGTGCCATCAGTGAACTTAATGTACCCGGGACAACAGATACGCAGTATTTT
TRBV6-4	.	TRBJ1-6	.	CASRSLGRVDSPLHF	TGTGCCAGCAGGTCCCTAGGGAGGGTCGATTCACCCCTCCACTTT
TRBV28	.	TRBJ2-5	.	CASSFERPRETQYF	TGTGCCAGCAGTTTCGAGCGGCCACGGGAGACCCAGTACTTC
TRBV6-1	.	TRBJ1-5	.	CASSDSGRLLFQHF	TGTGCCAGCAGTGATTCGGGACGCCTACTTTTCCAGCATTTT
TRBV5-1	.	TRBJ2-7	.	CASSFGFATYEQYF	TGCGCCAGCAGCTTCGGGTTCGCGACCTACGAGCAGTACTTC
TRBV20-1	TRBD1	TRBJ1-2	.	CSARGSGTGDYGYTF	TGCAGTGCTAGAGGGTCCGGGACAGGGGACTATGGCTACACCTTC
TRBV19	.	TRBJ2-3	.	CASSISGRVADTQYF	TGTGCCAGTAGTATTAGTGGACGGGTCGCAGATACGCAGTATTTT